This TCR beta chain was sequenced in a study of blood T cell repertoires in COVID-19. Here immunoSEQ multiplex PCR was the method, and the copy in TCRdb shows in-frame clones only, minus some. This table holds a few hundred thousand clones, 80% to 90% found once. CDR1 and CDR2 from the germline V gene are GTSNPN and SVGIG (reference sequence). Unmatched junction bases numbered 4, after V lost 3 bases and J lost 4 bases. The CDR3 sequence is 13 residues long. For this clone: Other DNA sequences in this sample translate to the same CDR3.

The sequencing sample was made of PBMCs or T cells enriched from blood (not recorded which). The rearrangement joins TRBV30 to TRBJ2-3; 7 bases are a match to TRBD2. This sequence was found in a man aged 25 to 40 who had recovered from COVID-19. CDR3 bases: TGTGCCTGGAGGTCTAGCGGCGCAGATACGCAGTATTTT. Its protein product is CAWRSSGADTQYF. Full variable domain (remainder filled in from reference TRBV30 and TRBJ2-3): SQTIHQWPATLVQPVGSPLSLECTVEGTSNPNLYWYRQAAGRGLQLLFYSVGIGQISSEVPQNLSASRPQDRQFILSSKKLLLSDSGFYLCAWRSSGADTQYFGPGTRLTVL.